What follows is one T cell receptor beta chain and its context. At the DNA level, this CDR3 is encoded by other sequences in the same sample as well. CDR3 length: 12 residues. The germline V and J ends were trimmed by 6 bases and 5 bases, with 9 bases remaining between them. TCRdb keeps only in-frame clones here, not all; method: immunoSEQ multiplex PCR. The sample lists 210,000 or so clones; 70% to 90% were seen once. The record originates from a study of blood T cell repertoires in COVID-19. The sequence derives from a woman aged 18 to 35 who had recovered from COVID-19. Sequencing used peripheral blood. The chain uses TRBV12-3 or TRBV12-4 and TRBJ2-3; maybe TRBD1 (6 bases). The CDR3 region is CASSLGGDTQYF. DNA for the CDR3: TGTGCCAGCAGCCTAGGGGGAGATACGCAGTATTTT.